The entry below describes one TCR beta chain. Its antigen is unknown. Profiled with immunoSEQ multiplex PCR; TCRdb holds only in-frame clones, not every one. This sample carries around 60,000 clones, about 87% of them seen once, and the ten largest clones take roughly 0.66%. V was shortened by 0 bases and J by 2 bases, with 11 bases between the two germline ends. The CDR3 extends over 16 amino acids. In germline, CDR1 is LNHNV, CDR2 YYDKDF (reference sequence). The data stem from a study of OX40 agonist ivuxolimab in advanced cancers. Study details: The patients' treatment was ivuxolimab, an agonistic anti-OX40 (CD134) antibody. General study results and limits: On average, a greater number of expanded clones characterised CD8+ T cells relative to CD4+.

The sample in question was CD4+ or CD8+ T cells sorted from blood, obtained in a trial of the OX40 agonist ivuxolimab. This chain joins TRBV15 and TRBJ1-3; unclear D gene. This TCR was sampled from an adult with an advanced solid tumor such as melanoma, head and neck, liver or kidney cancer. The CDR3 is CATSRDRGIPGNTIYF. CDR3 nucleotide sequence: TGTGCCACCAGCAGAGATCGGGGTATTCCTGGAAACACCATATATTTT.